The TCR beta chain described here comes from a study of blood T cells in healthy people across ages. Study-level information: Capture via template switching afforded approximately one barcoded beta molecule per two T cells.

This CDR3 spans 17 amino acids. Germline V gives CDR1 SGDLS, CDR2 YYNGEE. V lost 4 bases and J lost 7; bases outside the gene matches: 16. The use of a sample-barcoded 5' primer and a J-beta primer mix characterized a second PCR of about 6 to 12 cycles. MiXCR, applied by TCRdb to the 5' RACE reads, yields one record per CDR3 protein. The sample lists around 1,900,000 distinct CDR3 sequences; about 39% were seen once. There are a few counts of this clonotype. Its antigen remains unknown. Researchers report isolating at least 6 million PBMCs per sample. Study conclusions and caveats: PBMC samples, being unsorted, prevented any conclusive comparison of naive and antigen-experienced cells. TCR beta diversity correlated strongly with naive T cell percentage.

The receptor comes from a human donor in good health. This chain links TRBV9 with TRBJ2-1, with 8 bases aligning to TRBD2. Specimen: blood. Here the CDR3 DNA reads TGTGCCAGCAGCCGAAGTGGAATGACAGGCGGGGGGAATGAGCAGTTCTTC. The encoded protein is CASSRSGMTGGGNEQFF.